This record covers a single TCR beta chain. The antigen is undetermined. The data derive from a study of shared clonotypes between healthy human individuals. Clones were sequenced by immunoSEQ multiplex PCR, and TCRdb holds only the in-frame ones, with some missing. Of about 1.1 million clones listed, approximately 80% are singletons. Broader study findings: Memory subsets had estimated richness that was generally smaller than that of naive subsets.

In germline, CDR1 is ENHRY, CDR2 SYGVKD. This CDR3 spans 12 amino acids. Deletions cut 8 bases from V and 7 bases from J, with 11 bases between. The specimen was memory CD4+ T cells from PBMCs. Subset: CD45RA-negative fraction. This receptor was identified in a man aged 18 to 30 in good health. Some clones in this sample may be carry-over from other donors' samples. This sequence joins TRBV10-3 and TRBJ2-2, with D perhaps TRBD2 (5 bases). The CDR3 loop reads CAIADSDGELFF. The CDR3 bases are TGTGCCATCGCGGACTCCGACGGGGAGCTGTTTTTT.